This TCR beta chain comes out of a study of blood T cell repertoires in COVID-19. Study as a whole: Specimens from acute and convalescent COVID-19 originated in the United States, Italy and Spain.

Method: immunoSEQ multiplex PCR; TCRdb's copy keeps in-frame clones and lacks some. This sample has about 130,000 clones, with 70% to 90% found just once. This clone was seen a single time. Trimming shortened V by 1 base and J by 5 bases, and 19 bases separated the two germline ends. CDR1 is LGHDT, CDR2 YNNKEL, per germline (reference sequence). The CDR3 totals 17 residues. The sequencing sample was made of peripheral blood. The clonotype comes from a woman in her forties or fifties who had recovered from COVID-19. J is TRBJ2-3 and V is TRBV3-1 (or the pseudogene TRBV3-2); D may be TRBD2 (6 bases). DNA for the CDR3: TGTGCCAGCAGCCAAGCTGTCAGGCGGGGACCCCAAGATACGCAGTATTTT. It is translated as CASSQAVRRGPQDTQYF.